The present entry profiles one TCR beta chain with its context. Sequenced by immunoSEQ multiplex PCR; TCRdb stores in-frame clones only, minus some. The data contain about 140,000 clones, around 93% of them seen just once; the ten biggest clones take up roughly 3.5%. This sample stems from a study of T cell responses to AZD1222 COVID-19 vaccine. The CDR3 has 10 amino acids. V shed 8 bases and J 7 bases; nucleotides not matched to a gene: 1. Per the germline V gene, CDR1 is DFQATT and CDR2 is SNEGSKA (reference sequence). Samples with a second dose at about 4 or about 12 weeks were pooled together. The sequence came from an adult who received the AZD1222 COVID-19 vaccine. This chain uses TRBV20-1 with TRBJ1-2; TRBD1 agrees at 10 bases. The sample here was peripheral blood, taken 28 days after the second AZD1222 dose. CDR3 amino acids: CSRQGAGYTF. The CDR3 bases are TGCAGTCGACAGGGGGCTGGCTACACCTTC.